This passage covers 13 T cell receptor beta chains from one sample sequenced in a study of cytomegalovirus exposure and HLA in healthy donors. The assay was immunoSEQ multiplex PCR, and TCRdb's table has in-frame clones only and misses some. The profile shows 200,000 to 300,000 clones, less than 95% of them singletons. The sequenced material came from PBMCs. All receptors derive from a woman in her 30s in good health and CMV-seronegative.

V is TRBV7-2 and J is TRBJ2-7; D uncertain. Germline-derived CDR1 and CDR2 are SGHTA and FQGNSA. The V gene lost 5 bases and the J gene lost 4 bases, with 9 bases spanning the gap. The CDR3 is 12 residues long. Here the CDR3 reads CASSPDGYEQYF. The DNA of the CDR3 is TGTGCCAGCAGCCCCGACGGTTACGAGCAGTACTTC.

This rearrangement joins TRBV25-1 to TRBJ2-2; 9 nucleotides line up with TRBD1. The germline V gene has CDR1 MGHDK and CDR2 SYGVNS. The V and J ends lost 0 bases and 5 bases, in that order; junction bases with no gene match: 4. There are 16 residues in the CDR3. CDR3 in amino acids: CASSEYDRGKTGELFF. In DNA form, the CDR3 reads TGTGCCAGCAGTGAATACGACAGGGGGAAGACCGGGGAGCTGTTTTTT. Looking up the rest from reference TRBV25-1 and TRBJ2-2 gives the full variable domain: EADIYQTPRYLVIGTGKKITLECSQTMGHDKMYWYQQDPGMELHLIHYSYGVNSTEKGDLSSESTVSRIRTEHFPLTLESARPSHTSQYLCASSEYDRGKTGELFFGEGSRLTVL.

The CDR3 sequence is CASARGRVLETQYF. Written as DNA, the CDR3 is TGTGCCAGCGCTAGGGGACGGGTATTGGAGACCCAGTACTTC. The chain combines TRBV7-8 with TRBJ2-5; either TRBD1 or TRBD2 may supply D (5 bases each). The CDR3 is made up of 14 amino acids. V lost 8 bases, J lost 5 bases, and 18 bases lay in between. Germline V gene sequence: CDR1 SGHVS, CDR2 FQNEAQ. The variable domain in full, with the rest retrieved from reference TRBV7-8 and TRBJ2-5, is GAGVSQSPRYKVAKRGQDVALRCDPISGHVSLFWYQQALGQGPEFLTYFQNEAQLDKSGLPSDRFFAERPEGSVSTLKIQRTQQEDSAVYLCASARGRVLETQYFGPGTRLLVL.

The chain links TRBV7-2 to TRBJ2-3; TRBD2 matches 10 bases. This CDR3 is built from 17 residues. J lost 4 bases, V lost 1 base, and 8 bases had no gene match. CDR1 SGHTA and CDR2 FQGNSA come from the germline V gene. The CDR3 region has the DNA TGTGCCAGCAGCTTAGTTAGGCTAGCGGGAGTACCAGATACGCAGTATTTT. Protein sequence: CASSLVRLAGVPDTQYF. The full variable domain, its missing parts supplied by reference TRBV7-2 and TRBJ2-3, is GAGVSQSPSNKVTEKGKDVELRCDPISGHTALYWYRQSLGQGLEFLIYFQGNSAPDKSGLPSDRFSAERTGGSVSTLTIQRTQQEDSAVYLCASSLVRLAGVPDTQYFGPGTRLTVL.

V and J are TRBV11-2 and TRBJ1-1; D is possibly TRBD1 (5 bases). This CDR3 has 14 amino acids. Deletions cut 1 base from V and 3 bases from J, with 9 bases between. The V gene's germline CDR1 is SGHAT and CDR2 FQNNGV. CDR3 nucleotide sequence: TGTGCCAGCAGCTTAGCAGGGTTTCACACTGAAGCTTTCTTT. Translation: CASSLAGFHTEAFF.

A few counts support this clone. The genes are TRBV5-6 and TRBJ2-3, with TRBD2 matching 8 bases. The germline V gene encodes CDR1 SGHDT and CDR2 YYEEEE. The CDR3 loop spans 16 amino acids. V gave up 4 bases and J gave up 2 bases; unmatched junction bases: 9. CDR3 bases: TGTGCCAGCAGCCGAAGACTAGCGCGGCACACAGATACGCAGTATTTT. Its translation: CASSRRLARHTDTQYF.

The genes are TRBV4-3 and TRBJ2-2; TRBD1 matches 10 bases. The length of the CDR3 is 16 residues. The V and J ends lost 4 bases and 7 bases, in that order; junction bases with no gene match: 9. The germline CDR1 and CDR2 sequences are LGHNA and YSLEER. CDR3 DNA: TGCGCCAGCAGCCTCGGAGGGGACAGGGGAGGCGGGGAGCTGTTTTTT. Translated: CASSLGGDRGGGELFF.

The J gene is TRBJ2-2, the V gene TRBV30, with D possibly TRBD1 on 6 matching bases. Germline V gives CDR1 GTSNPN, CDR2 SVGIG (reference sequence). The CDR3 sequence is 14 residues long. V lost 3 bases and J 4 bases, leaving 12 bases between the germline ends. This CDR3 is CAWRWGLGTGELFF. The CDR3 bases are TGTGCCTGGAGGTGGGGGCTGGGCACCGGGGAGCTGTTTTTT.

This chain uses TRBV6-5 with TRBJ2-7, with 9 nucleotides matching TRBD1. Germline loops: CDR1 MNHEY, CDR2 SVGAGI. The junction had 9 bases not matched to a gene; V was cut back by 7 bases and J by 5 bases. This CDR3 contains 14 residues. The CDR3 loop reads CASTIRQGVHEQYF. Here the CDR3 DNA reads TGTGCCAGCACCATCAGACAGGGGGTCCACGAGCAGTACTTC.

V and J are TRBV10-3 and TRBJ2-5, with no clear D. Trimming pared 4 bases from V and 0 bases from J, leaving 12 bases between. Germline V gene lookup returns CDR1 ENHRY and CDR2 SYGVKD. This CDR3 is built from 15 residues. DNA for the CDR3: TGTGCCATCAGTGCTGGGATTTTGTACCAAGAGACCCAGTACTTC. Amino acids: CAISAGILYQETQYF.

This rearrangement joins TRBV18 to TRBJ1-1; D is uncertain. Per the germline V gene, CDR1 is KGHSH and CDR2 is LQKENI. The CDR3 is 12 residues long. V was pared by 3 bases and J by 2 bases, with 4 bases between. This CDR3 reads CASSPSNTEAFF. As DNA, the CDR3 is TGTGCCAGCTCACCGAGTAACACTGAAGCTTTCTTT.

This clone occurred once. The chain is built from TRBV4-1 and TRBJ2-1; D gene ambiguous. This CDR3 has 12 amino acids. CDR1 MGHRA and CDR2 YSYEKL come from the germline V gene. V gave up 0 bases and J gave up 12 bases, with 9 bases separating them. The CDR3 sequence: CASSQDGQRQFF. CDR3 coding DNA: TGCGCCAGCAGCCAAGACGGCCAAAGGCAGTTCTTC.

The gene calls are TRBV7-3 and TRBJ2-1, with D tentatively TRBD2 (6 bases). V lost 5 bases and J 8 bases, leaving 16 bases between the germline ends. The germline V gene has CDR1 SGHTA and CDR2 FQGTGA. The CDR3 is 14 residues long. CDR3 sequence: CASSPRGEQDEQFF. The CDR3 DNA reads as TGTGCCAGCAGCCCGCGCGGGGAACAGGATGAGCAGTTCTTC.